What follows is one TCR beta chain and its context. This specimen belongs to a study of cytomegalovirus exposure and HLA in healthy donors. The CDR3 is made up of 12 amino acids. Germline V gene data show CDR1 as WNHNN and CDR2 as SYGVQD (reference sequence). The PCR made use of 60 Vbeta and 13 Jbeta primers. Produced via immunoSEQ multiplex PCR; TCRdb's table is partial and in-frame only. The sample shows 79,000 or so clones, approximately 79% of them seen only once. The TCR was taken from a woman aged 40-49 years in good health and CMV-seropositive. The sample comprised PBMCs. The rearrangement links TRBV10-1 to TRBJ2-5; TRBD2 matches 8 bases. The J call is doubtful: the DNA matches TRBJ2-7 better. The CDR3 bases are TGCGCCAGGCCGGGACTAGTTTACGAGCAGTACTTC. Protein: CARPGLVYEQYF.